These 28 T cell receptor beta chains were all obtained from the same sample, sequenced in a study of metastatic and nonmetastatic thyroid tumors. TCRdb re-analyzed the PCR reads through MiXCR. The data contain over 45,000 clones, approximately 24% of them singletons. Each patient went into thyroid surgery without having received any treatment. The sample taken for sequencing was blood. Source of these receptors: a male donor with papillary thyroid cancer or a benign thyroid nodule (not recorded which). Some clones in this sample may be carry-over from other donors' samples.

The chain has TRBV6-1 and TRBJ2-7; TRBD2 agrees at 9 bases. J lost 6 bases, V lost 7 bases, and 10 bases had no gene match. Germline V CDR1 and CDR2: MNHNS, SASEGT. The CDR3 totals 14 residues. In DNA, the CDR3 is TGTGCCAGCACCAGGACTAGCGAGGCGTCCGAGCAGTACTTC. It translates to CASTRTSEASEQYF.

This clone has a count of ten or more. The CDR3 is CSAASELTDTQYF. CDR3 nucleotides: TGCAGTGCTGCTAGCGAGCTCACAGATACGCAGTATTTT. The chain couples TRBV20-1 to TRBJ2-3; D perhaps matches TRBD2 (6 bases). Trimming removed 5 bases at V and 2 bases at J, with 11 bases between. The germline V gene encodes CDR1 DFQATT and CDR2 SNEGSKA (reference sequence). The CDR3 spans 13 residues.

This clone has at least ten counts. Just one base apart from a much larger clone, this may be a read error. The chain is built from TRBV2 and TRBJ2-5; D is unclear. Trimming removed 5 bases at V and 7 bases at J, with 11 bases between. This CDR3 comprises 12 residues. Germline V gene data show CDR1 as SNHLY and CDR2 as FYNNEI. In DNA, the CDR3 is TGTGCCAGCAGTAACATCATAGGGACCCAGTACTTC. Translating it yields CASSNIIGTQYF.

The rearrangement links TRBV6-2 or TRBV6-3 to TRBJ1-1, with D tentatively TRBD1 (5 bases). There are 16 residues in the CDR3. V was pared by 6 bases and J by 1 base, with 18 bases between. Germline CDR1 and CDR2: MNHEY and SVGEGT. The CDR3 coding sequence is TGTGCCAGCAGCCTCTCGTGGGGAAGGGGGAACACTGAAGCTTTCTTT. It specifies CASSLSWGRGNTEAFF.

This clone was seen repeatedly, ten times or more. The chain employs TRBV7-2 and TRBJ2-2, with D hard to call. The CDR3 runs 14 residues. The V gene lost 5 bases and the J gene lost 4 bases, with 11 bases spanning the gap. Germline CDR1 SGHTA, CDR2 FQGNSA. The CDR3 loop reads CASSAIKRTGELFF. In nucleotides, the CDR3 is TGTGCCAGCAGCGCGATAAAGCGCACCGGGGAGCTGTTTTTT.

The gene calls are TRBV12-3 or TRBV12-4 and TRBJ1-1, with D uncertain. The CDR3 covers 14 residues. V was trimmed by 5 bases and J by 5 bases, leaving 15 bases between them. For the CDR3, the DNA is TGTGCCAGCAGTCCGACCCGGGGATCAACTGAAGCTTTCTTT. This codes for CASSPTRGSTEAFF.

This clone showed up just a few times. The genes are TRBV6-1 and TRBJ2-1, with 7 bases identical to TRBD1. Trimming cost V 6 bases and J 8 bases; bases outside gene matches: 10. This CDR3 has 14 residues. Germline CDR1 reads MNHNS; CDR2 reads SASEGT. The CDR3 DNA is TGTGCCAGCAGACCCTCCGGGACAGATGATGAGCAGTTCTTC. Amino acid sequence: CASRPSGTDDEQFF.

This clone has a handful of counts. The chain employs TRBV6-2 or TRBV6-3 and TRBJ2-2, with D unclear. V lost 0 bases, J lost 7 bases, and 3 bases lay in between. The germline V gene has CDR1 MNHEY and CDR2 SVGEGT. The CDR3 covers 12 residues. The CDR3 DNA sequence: TGTGCCAGCAGTTACTCGATCGGGGAGCTGTTTTTT. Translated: CASSYSIGELFF.

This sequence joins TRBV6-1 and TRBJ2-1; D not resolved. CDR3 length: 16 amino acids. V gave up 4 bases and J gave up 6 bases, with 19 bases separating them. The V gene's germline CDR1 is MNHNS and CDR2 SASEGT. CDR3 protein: CASSASLVGSGNEQFF. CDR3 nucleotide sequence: TGTGCCAGCAGTGCCAGTTTGGTGGGTAGTGGCAATGAGCAGTTCTTC.

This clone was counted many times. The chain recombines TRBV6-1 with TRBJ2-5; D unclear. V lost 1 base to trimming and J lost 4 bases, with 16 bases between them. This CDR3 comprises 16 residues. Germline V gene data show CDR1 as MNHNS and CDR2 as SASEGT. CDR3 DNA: TGTGCCAGCAGTGAAGAAATGGCCATTTCGTCAGAGACCCAGTACTTC. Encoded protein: CASSEEMAISSETQYF.

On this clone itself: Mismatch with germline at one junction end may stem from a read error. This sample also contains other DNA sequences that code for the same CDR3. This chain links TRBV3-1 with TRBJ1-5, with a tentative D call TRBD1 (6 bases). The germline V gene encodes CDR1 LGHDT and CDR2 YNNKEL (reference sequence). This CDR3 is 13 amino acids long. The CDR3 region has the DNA TGCGCCAGCAGCCAAGGGGGGACGGGGACCCAGCATTTT. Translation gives CASSQGGTGTQHF.

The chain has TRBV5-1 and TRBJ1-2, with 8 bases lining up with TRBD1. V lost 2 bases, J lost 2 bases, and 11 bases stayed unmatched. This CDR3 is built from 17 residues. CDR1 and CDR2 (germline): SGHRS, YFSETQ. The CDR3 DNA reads TGCGCCAGCAGCTTTTCCGTCGTTCAGGGGGCGAACTATGGCTACACCTTC. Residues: CASSFSVVQGANYGYTF.

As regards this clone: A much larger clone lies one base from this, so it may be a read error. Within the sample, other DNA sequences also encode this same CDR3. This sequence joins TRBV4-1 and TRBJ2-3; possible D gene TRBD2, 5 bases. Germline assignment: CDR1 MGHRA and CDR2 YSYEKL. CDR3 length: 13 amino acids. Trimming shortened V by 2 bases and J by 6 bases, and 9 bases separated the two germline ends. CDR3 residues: CASSQRRGDTQYF. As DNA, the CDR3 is TGCGCCAGCAGCCAAAGAAGAGGGGATACGCAGTATTTT.

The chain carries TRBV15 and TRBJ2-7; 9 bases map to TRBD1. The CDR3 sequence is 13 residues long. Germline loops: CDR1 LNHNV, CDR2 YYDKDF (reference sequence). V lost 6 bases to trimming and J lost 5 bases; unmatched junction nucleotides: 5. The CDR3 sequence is CATRGTGLDEQYF. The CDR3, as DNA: TGTGCCACCAGAGGGACAGGGCTCGACGAGCAGTACTTC.

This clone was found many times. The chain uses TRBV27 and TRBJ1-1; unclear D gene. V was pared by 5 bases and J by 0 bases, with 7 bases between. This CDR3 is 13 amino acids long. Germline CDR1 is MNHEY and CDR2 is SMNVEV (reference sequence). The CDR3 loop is CASSPAVNTEAFF. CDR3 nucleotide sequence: TGTGCCAGCAGTCCCGCTGTGAACACTGAAGCTTTCTTT.

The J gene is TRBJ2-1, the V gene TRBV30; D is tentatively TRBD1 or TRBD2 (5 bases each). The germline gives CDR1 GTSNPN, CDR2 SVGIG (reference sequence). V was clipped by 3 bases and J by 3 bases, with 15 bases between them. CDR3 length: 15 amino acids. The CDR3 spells CAWSRGEALYNEQFF. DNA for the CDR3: TGTGCCTGGAGCAGAGGGGAAGCGCTCTACAATGAGCAGTTCTTC. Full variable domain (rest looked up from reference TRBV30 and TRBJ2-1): SQTIHQWPATLVQPVGSPLSLECTVEGTSNPNLYWYRQAAGRGLQLLFYSVGIGQISSEVPQNLSASRPQDRQFILSSKKLLLSDSGFYLCAWSRGEALYNEQFFGPGTRLTVL.

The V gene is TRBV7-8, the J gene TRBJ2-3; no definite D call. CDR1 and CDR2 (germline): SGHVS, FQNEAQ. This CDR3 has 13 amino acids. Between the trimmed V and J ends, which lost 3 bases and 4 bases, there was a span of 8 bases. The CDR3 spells CASSLRRPDTQYF. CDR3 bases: TGTGCCAGCAGCTTGCGTCGGCCAGATACGCAGTATTTT.

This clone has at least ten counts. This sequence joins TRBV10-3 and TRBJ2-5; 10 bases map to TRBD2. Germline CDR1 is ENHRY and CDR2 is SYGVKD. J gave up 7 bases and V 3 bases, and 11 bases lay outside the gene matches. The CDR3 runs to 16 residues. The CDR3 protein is CAISDTSGRGGGTQYF. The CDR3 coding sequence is TGTGCCATCAGTGATACGAGCGGGAGGGGCGGGGGGACCCAGTACTTC.

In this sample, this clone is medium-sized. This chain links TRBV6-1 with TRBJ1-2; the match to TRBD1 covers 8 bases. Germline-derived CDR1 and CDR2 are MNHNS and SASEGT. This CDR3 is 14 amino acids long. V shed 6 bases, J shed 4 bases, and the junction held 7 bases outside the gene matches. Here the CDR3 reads CASRSTGAGYGYTF. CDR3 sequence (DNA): TGTGCCAGCAGATCGACAGGGGCCGGCTATGGCTACACCTTC.

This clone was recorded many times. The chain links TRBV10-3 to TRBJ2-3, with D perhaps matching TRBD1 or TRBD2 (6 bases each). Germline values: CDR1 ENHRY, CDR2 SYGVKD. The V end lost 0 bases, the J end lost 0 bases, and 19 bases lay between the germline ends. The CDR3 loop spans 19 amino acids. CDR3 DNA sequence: TGTGCCATCAGTGAGTCGGATGCGGGACAAAGTAGTAGCACAGATACGCAGTATTTT. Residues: CAISESDAGQSSSTDTQYF.

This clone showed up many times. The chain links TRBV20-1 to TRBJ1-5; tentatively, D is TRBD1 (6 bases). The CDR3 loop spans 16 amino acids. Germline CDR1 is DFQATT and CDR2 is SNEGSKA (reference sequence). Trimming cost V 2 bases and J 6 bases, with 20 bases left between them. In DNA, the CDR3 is TGCAGTGCTAGATTCCCGGGGTACAGGGCTAGTCAGCCCCAGCATTTT. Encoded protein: CSARFPGYRASQPQHF.

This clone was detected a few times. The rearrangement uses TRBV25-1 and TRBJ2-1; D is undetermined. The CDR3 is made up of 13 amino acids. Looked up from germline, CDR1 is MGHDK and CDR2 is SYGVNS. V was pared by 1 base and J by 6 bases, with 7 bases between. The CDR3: CASSESWPNEQFF. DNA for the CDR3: TGTGCCAGCAGTGAATCCTGGCCCAATGAGCAGTTCTTC. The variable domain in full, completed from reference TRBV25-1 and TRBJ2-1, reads EADIYQTPRYLVIGTGKKITLECSQTMGHDKMYWYQQDPGMELHLIHYSYGVNSTEKGDLSSESTVSRIRTEHFPLTLESARPSHTSQYLCASSESWPNEQFFGPGTRLTVL.

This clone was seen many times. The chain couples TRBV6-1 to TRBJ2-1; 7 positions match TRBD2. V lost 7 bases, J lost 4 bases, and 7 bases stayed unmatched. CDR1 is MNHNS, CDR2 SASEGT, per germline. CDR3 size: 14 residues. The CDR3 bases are TGTGCCAGCATTGTCTCCGGGAGGTACAATGAGCAGTTCTTC. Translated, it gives CASIVSGRYNEQFF.

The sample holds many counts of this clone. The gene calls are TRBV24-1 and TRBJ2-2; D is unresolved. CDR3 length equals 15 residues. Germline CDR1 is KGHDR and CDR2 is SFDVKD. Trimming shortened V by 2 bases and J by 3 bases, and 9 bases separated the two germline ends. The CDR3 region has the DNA TGTGCCACCAGTGATTCAGCTCTGCACACCGGGGAGCTGTTTTTT. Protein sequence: CATSDSALHTGELFF.

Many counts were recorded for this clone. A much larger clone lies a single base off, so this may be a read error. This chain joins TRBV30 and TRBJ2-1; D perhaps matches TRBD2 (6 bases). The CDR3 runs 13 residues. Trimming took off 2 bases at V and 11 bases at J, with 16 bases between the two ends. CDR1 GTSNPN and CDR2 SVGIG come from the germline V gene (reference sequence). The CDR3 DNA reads TGTGCCTGGAGTACGTGGGAGGCAGGGAAGCAGTTCTTC. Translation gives CAWSTWEAGKQFF.

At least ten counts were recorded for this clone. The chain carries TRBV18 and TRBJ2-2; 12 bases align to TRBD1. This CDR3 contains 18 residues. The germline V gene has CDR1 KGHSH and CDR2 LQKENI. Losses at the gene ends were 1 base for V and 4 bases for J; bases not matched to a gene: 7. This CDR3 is CASSPRLPGQGATGELFF. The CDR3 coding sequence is TGTGCCAGCTCACCACGGTTACCGGGACAGGGGGCCACCGGGGAGCTGTTTTTT.

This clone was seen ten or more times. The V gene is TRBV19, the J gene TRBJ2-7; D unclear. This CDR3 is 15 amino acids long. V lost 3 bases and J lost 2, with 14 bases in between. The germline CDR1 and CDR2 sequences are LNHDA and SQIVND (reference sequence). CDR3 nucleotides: TGTGCCAGTAGTATGGAGTACTACTCCACCTACGAGCAGTACTTC. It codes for CASSMEYYSTYEQYF. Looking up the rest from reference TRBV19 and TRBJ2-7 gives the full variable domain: DGGITQSPKYLFRKEGQNVTLSCEQNLNHDAMYWYRQDPGQGLRLIYYSQIVNDFQKGDIAEGYSVSREKKESFPLTVTSAQKNPTAFYLCASSMEYYSTYEQYFGPGTRLTVT.

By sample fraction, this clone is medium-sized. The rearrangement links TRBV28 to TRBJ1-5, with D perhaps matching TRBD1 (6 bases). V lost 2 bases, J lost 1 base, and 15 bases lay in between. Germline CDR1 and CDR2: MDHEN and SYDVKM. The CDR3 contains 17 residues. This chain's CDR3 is CASSLQGREWSNQPQHF. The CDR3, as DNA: TGTGCCAGCAGTTTACAGGGGCGCGAGTGGAGCAATCAGCCCCAGCATTTT.